The sequence of this T cell receptor beta chain was determined in a study of shared T cell receptors in the human thymus. Profiling relied on immunoSEQ multiplex PCR, and the TCRdb table lists in-frame clones only, not all of them. Among 700,000 or so clones listed, approximately 83% were seen once. The sample holds one count of this clone. This CDR3 has 13 amino acids. A further study also used this sample, focusing on human thymus T cells. That publication notes: Donors were healthy Finnish infants having corrective surgery for congenital heart defects. In corrective heart surgery, resections were taken, and these provided the thymus tissue. In thymic and blood repertoires alike, V and J usage looked biased. Thymic TCR repertoires of unrelated people reportedly overlapped highly.

Input material: thymocytes. The clonotype was recovered from a girl under three years old with a congenital heart defect. This rearrangement joins TRBV21-1 to TRBJ2-7; the D call of TRBD1 is as the table states it, not checked on the DNA. TRBV21-1 is noted as a pseudogene. This CDR3 is CASSEQGDYEQYF. Written as DNA, the CDR3 is TGTGCCAGCAGCGAACAGGGAGACTACGAGCAGTACTTC.